What follows are 5 T cell receptor beta chains derived from one specimen sequenced in a study of blood T cells in healthy people across ages. Primers used in a second PCR of roughly 6 to 11 cycles were a sample-barcoded 5' primer and a J-beta primer mix. TCRdb itself ran the 5' RACE reads through MiXCR, one entry per CDR3 protein. Found here are approximately 810,000 distinct CDR3 sequences, roughly 34% of them singletons; the top ten hold over 10%. The specimen was blood. Every receptor here comes from a man younger than 35 in good health.

The chain uses TRBV4-1 and TRBJ2-5; TRBD1 matches at 7 bases. Germline V gives CDR1 MGHRA, CDR2 YSYEKL. The CDR3 covers 16 residues. The ends lost 4 bases at V and 11 bases at J; junction bases unmatched: 19. The CDR3 sequence: CASSPLGDRDYNEQYF. CDR3 nucleotides: TGCGCCAGCAGCCCCCTGGGGGACAGAGATTACAATGAGCAGTACTTC.

This chain uses TRBV28 with TRBJ2-5; 8 bases map to TRBD2. The J call may be incorrect, as the DNA end agrees better with TRBJ2-7. Germline CDR1 reads MDHEN; CDR2 reads SYDVKM. The CDR3 has 14 amino acids. The CDR3 DNA is TGTGCCAGCGCCGGGGGGGGCCCTCCGTACGAGCAGTACTTC. It translates to CASAGGGPPYEQYF.

The CDR3 region is CASRPSNAGELFF. DNA for the CDR3: TGTGCCAGCAGGCCAAGTAATGCCGGGGAGCTGTTTTTT. This chain uses TRBV14 with TRBJ2-2; D gene uncertain. The CDR3 totals 13 residues. V dropped 6 bases and J dropped 6 bases, with 11 bases sitting between them. Germline values: CDR1 SGHDN, CDR2 FVKESK. The whole variable domain, remainder taken from reference TRBV14 and TRBJ2-2, is EAGVTQFPSHSVIEKGQTVTLRCDPISGHDNLYWYRRVMGKEIKFLLHFVKESKQDESGMPNNRFLAERTGGTYSTLKVQPAELEDSGVYFCASRPSNAGELFFGEGSRLTVL.

A few counts support this clonotype. This rearrangement joins TRBV12-3 or TRBV12-4 to TRBJ2-5; 7 nucleotides agree with TRBD2. The CDR3 runs to 13 residues. V lost 6 bases, J lost 5 bases, and 6 bases stayed unmatched. DNA of the CDR3: TGTGCCAGCAGGGGAGGGTCATTTGAGACCCAGTACTTC. Protein: CASRGGSFETQYF.

The CDR3 protein is CSARPSGTVNSPLHF. CDR3 DNA sequence: TGCAGTGCTCGCCCTTCTGGGACAGTAAATTCACCCCTCCACTTT. This sequence joins TRBV20-1 and TRBJ1-6; 7 bases are shared with TRBD1. V shed 5 bases, J shed 7 bases, and the junction held 11 bases outside the gene matches. This CDR3 region has 15 residues. Germline V gives CDR1 DFQATT, CDR2 SNEGSKA (reference sequence).